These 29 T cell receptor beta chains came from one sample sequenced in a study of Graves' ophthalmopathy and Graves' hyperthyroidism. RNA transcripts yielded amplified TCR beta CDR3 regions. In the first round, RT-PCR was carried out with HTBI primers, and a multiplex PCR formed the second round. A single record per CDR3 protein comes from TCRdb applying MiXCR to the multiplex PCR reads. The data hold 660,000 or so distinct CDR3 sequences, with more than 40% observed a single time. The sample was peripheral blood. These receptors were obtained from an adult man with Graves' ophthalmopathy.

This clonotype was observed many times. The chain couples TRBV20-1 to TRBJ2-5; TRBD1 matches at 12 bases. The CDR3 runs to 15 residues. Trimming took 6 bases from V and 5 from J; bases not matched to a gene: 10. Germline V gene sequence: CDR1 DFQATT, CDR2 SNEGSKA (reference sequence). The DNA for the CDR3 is TGCAGTGCCGAAAGAGGGACAGGGGGCTACGAGACCCAGTACTTC. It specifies CSAERGTGGYETQYF.

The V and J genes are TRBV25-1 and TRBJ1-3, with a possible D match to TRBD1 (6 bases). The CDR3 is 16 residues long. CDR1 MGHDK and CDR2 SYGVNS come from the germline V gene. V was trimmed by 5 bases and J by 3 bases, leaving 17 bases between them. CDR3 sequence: CASSSGTWDSGNTIYF. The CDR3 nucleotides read TGTGCCAGCAGTTCCGGGACATGGGATAGTGGAAACACCATATATTTT.

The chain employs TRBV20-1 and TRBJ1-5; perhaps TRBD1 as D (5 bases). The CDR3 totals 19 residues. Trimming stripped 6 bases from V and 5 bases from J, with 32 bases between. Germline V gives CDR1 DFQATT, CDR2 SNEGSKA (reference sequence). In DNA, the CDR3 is TGCAGTGCCCCAATAGGGGCAGGAGGTGGTCGGTCGGTCGATCAGCCCCAGCATTTT. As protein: CSAPIGAGGGRSVDQPQHF.

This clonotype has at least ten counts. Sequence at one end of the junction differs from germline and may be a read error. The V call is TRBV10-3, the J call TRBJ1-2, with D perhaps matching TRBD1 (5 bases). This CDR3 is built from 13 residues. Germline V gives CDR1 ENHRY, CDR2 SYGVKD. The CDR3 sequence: CAIKSADNLASDF. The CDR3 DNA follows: TGTGCCATCAAGTCCGCGGACAATCTGGCTTCGGACTTC.

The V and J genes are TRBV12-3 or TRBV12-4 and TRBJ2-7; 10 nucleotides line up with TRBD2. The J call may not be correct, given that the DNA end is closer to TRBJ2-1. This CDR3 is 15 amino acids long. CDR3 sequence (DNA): TGTGCCAGCAGCGGACTAGCGGCTCTTCGGTGGGGGCAGTTCTTC. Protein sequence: CASSGLAALRWGQFF.

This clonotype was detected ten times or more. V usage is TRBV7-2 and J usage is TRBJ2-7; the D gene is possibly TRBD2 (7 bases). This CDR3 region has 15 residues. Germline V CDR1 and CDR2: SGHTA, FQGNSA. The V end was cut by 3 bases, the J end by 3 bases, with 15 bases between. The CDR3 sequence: CASSLSTGGGYEQYF. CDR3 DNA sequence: TGTGCCAGCAGCTTGAGTACGGGGGGCGGCTACGAGCAGTACTTC. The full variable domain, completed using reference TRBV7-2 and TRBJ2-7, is GAGVSQSPSNKVTEKGKDVELRCDPISGHTALYWYRQSLGQGLEFLIYFQGNSAPDKSGLPSDRFSAERTGGSVSTLTIQRTQQEDSAVYLCASSLSTGGGYEQYFGPGTRLTVT.

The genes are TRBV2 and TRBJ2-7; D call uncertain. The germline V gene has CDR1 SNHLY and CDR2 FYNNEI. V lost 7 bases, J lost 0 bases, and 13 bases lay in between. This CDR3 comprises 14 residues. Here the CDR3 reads CASTETERSYEQYF. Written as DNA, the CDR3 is TGTGCCAGCACCGAGACTGAACGCTCCTACGAGCAGTACTTC.

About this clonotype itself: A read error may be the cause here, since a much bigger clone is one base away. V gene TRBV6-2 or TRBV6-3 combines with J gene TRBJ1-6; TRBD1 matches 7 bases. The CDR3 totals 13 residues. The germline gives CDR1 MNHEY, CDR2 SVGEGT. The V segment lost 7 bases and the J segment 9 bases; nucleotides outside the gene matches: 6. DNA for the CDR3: TGTGCCAGCAACAGGGGCAGGGTTTCACCCCTCCACTTT. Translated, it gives CASNRGRVSPLHF.

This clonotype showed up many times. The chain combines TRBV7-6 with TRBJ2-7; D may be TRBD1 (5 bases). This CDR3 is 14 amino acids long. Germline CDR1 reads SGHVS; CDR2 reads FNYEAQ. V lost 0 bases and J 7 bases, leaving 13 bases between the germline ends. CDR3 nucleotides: TGTGCCAGCAGCTTAGCGGCGACAGTAGGTGAGCAGTACTTC. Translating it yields CASSLAATVGEQYF.

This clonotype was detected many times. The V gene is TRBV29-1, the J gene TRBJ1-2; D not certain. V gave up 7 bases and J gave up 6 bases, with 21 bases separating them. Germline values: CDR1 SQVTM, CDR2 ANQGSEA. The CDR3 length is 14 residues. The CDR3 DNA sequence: TGCAGCGCCACCCAGGCCGTGGGGAAGGATGGCTACACCTTC. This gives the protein CSATQAVGKDGYTF.

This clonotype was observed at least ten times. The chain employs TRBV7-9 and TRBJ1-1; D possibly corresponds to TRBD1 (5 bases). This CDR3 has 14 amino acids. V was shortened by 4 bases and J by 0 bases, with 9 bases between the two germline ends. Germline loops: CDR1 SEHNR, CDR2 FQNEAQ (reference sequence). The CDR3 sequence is CASSSQGMNTEAFF. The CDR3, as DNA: TGTGCCAGCAGCTCCCAGGGAATGAACACTGAAGCTTTCTTT.

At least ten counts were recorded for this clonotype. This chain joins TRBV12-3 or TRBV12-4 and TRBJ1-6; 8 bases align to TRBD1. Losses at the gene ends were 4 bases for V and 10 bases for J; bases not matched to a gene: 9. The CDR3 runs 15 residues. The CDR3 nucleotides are TGTGCCAGCAGTTCCATGGACAGGGTTCACTCACCCCTCCACTTT. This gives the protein CASSSMDRVHSPLHF.

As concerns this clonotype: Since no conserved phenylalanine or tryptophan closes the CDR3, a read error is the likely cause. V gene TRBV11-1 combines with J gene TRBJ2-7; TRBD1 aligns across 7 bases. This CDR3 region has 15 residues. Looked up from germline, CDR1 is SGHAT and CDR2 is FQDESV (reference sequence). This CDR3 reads CASSPTGARKFEQYL. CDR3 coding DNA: TGCGCCAGCAGCCCAACAGGGGCCCGGAAGTTTGAGCAGTACCTC.

The CDR3 bases are TGTGCCACCAGTGATCCGGGAGTGGATCAGCATTTT. This gives the protein CATSDPGVDQHF. The chain recombines TRBV24-1 with TRBJ1-5; D unresolved. V shed 3 bases and J shed 13 bases, with 12 bases lying between them. CDR3 length equals 12 residues. CDR1 is KGHDR and CDR2 is SFDVKD in the germline V gene.

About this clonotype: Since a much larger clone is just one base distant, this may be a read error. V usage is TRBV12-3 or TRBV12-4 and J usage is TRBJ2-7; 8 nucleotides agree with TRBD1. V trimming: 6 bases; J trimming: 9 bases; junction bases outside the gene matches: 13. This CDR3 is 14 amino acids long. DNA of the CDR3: TGTGCCAGCAGCTCACACAGACAGGGGCTAGCGCAGTACTTC. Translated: CASSSHRQGLAQYF.

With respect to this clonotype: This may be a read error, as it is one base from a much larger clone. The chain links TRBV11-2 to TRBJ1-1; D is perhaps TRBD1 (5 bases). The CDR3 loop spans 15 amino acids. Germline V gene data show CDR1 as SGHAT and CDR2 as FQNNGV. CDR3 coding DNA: TGTGCCAGCAGCTTAGACAGGGTACCACATACTGGAGCTTTCTTT. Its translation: CASSLDRVPHTGAFF.

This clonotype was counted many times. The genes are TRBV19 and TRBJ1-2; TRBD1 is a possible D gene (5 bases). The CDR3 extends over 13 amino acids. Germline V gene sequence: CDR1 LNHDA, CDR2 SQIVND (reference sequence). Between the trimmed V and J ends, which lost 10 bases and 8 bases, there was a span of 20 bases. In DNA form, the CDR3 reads TGTGCCACAAGTGAGGGGCGTCTTGACGGCTACACCTTC. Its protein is CATSEGRLDGYTF.

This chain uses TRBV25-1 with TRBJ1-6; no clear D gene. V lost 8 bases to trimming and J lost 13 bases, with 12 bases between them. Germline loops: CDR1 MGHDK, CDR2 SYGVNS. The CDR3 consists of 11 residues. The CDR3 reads CASVVGQPLHF. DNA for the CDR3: TGTGCCAGCGTAGTTGGGCAGCCCCTCCACTTT.

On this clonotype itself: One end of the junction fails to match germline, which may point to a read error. The CDR3 DNA follows: TGTGCCAGCAGTTCCGGTACGGACACCGGGGAGCTGTTTTTT. Translated, it gives CASSSGTDTGELFF. The genes are TRBV10-2 and TRBJ2-2, with D unresolved. The germline gives CDR1 WSHSY, CDR2 SAAADI. The CDR3 spans 14 residues.

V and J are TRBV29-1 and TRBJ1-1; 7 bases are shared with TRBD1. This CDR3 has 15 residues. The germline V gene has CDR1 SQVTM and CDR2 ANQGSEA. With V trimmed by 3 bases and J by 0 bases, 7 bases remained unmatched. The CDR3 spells CSVESRGDMNTEAFF. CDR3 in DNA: TGCAGCGTTGAGAGCAGGGGGGACATGAACACTGAAGCTTTCTTT.

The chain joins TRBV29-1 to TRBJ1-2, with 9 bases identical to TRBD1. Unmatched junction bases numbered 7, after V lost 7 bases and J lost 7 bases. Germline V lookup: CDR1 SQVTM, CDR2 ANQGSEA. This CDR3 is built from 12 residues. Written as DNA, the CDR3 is TGCAGCGCCTCGGGACAGGGCAGTGGCTACACCTTC. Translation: CSASGQGSGYTF.

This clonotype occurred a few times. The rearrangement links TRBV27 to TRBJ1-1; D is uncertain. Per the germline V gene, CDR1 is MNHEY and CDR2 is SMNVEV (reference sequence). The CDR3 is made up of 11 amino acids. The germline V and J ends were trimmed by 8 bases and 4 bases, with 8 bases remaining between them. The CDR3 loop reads CASWVGTEAFF. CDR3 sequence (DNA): TGTGCCAGCTGGGTGGGCACTGAAGCTTTCTTT.

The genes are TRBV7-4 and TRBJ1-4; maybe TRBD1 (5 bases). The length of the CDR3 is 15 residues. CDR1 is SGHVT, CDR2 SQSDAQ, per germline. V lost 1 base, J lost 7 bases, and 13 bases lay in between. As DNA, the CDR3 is TGTGCCAGCAGCTTAGAGAGCAGGGTTGCTGAAAAACTGTTTTTT. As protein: CASSLESRVAEKLFF.

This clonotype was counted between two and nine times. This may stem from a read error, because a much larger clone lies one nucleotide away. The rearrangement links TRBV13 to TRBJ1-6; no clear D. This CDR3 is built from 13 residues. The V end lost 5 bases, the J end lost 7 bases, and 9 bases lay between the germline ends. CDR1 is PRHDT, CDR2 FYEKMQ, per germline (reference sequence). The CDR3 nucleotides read TGTGCCAGCAGCCTAGAGGCCAATTCACCCCTCCACTTT. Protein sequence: CASSLEANSPLHF.

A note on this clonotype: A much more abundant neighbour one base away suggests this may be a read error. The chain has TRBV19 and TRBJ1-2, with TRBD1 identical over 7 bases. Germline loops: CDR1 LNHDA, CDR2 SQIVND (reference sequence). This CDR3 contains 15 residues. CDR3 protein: CAGSILTGKVYGYTF. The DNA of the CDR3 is TGTGCCGGTAGTATCCTGACAGGGAAGGTCTATGGCTACACCTTC.

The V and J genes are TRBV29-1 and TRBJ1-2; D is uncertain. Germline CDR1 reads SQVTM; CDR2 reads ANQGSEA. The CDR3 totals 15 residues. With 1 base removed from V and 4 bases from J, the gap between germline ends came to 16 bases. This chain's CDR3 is CSVEVPPHSIYGYTF. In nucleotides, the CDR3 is TGCAGCGTTGAAGTTCCCCCCCACTCAATCTATGGCTACACCTTC.

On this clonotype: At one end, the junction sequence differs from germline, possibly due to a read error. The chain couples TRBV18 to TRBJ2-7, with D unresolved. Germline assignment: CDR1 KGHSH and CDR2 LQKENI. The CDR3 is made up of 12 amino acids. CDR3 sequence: CASSPPSYGQYF. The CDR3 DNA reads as TGTGCCAGCTCACCACCATCCTACGGGCAGTACTTC.

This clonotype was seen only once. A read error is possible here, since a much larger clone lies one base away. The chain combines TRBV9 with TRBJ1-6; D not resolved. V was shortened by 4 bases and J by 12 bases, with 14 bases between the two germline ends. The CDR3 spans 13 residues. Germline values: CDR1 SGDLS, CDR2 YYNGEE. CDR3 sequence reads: CASSQVPRGPLHF. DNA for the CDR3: TGTGCCAGCAGCCAAGTTCCCCGGGGACCCCTCCACTTT.

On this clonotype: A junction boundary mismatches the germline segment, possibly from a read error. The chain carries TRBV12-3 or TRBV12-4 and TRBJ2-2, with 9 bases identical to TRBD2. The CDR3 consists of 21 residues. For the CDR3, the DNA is TGTGTCAGCAGCCTTCCACATAGTTTCTTAACTAGCGGGTGGAACACCGGGGAGCTGTTTTTT. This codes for CVSSLPHSFLTSGWNTGELFF.